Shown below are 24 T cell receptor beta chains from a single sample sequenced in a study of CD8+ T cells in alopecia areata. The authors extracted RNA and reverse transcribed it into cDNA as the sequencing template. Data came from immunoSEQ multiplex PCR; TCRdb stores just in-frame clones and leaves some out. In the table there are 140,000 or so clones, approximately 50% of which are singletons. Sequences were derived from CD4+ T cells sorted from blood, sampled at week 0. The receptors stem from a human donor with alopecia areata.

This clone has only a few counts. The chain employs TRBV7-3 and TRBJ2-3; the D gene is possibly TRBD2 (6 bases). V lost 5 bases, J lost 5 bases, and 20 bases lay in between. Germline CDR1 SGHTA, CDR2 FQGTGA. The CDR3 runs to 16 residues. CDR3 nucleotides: TGTGCCAGCAGCCTCACTTCCCGGGGACTCGGAGATACGCAGTATTTT. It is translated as CASSLTSRGLGDTQYF.

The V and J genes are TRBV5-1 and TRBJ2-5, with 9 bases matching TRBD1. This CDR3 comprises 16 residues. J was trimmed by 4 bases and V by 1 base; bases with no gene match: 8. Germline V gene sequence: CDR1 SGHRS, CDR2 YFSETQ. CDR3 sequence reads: CASSLRTGVSGETQYF. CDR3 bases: TGCGCCAGCAGCTTGCGGACAGGGGTTTCGGGAGAGACCCAGTACTTC.

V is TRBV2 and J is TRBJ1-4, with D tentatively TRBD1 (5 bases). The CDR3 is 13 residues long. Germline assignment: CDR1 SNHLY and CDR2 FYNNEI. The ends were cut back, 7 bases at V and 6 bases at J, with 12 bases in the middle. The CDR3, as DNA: TGTGCCAGCATCCCGGGGGGGTATGAAAAACTGTTTTTT. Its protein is CASIPGGYEKLFF.

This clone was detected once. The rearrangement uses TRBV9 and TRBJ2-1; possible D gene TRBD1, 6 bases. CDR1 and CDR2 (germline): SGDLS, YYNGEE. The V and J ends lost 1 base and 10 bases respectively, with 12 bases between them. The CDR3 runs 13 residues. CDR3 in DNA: TGTGCCAGCAGCGTAAGCCAGGGGCACGAGCAGTTCTTC. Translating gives CASSVSQGHEQFF.

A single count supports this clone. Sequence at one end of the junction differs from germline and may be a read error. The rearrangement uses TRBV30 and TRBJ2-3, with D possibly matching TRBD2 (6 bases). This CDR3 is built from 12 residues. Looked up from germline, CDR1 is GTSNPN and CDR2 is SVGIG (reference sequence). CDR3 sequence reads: CAGRRSADTQYF. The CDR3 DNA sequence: TGTGCCGGGAGGCGTTCAGCAGATACGCAGTATTTT.

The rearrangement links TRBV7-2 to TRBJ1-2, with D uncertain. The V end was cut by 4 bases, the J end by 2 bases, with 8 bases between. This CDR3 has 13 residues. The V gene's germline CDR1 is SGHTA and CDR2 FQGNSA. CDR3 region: CASSSQKNYGYTF. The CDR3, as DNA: TGTGCCAGCAGCTCCCAGAAGAACTATGGCTACACCTTC.

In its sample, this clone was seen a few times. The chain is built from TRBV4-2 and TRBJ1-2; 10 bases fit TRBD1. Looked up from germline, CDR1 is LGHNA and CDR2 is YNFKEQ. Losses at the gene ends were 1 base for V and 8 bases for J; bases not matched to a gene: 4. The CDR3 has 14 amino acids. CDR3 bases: TGTGCCAGCAGCCAAGGACAGGGGGCAGGAGGCTACACCTTC. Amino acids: CASSQGQGAGGYTF.

Here the CDR3 reads CASCRDRGRYEQYF. CDR3 coding DNA: TGTGCCAGCTGTCGGGACAGGGGGCGCTACGAGCAGTACTTC. The J gene is TRBJ2-7, the V gene TRBV11-2; 12 bases fit TRBD1. The CDR3 is made up of 14 amino acids. CDR1 SGHAT and CDR2 FQNNGV come from the germline V gene. V gave up 8 bases and J gave up 3 bases; unmatched junction bases: 5. Full variable domain (outside the CDR3, taken from reference TRBV11-2 and TRBJ2-7): EAGVAQSPRYKIIEKRQSVAFWCNPISGHATLYWYQQILGQGPKLLIQFQNNGVVDDSQLPKDRFSAERLKGVDSTLKIQPAKLEDSAVYLCASCRDRGRYEQYFGPGTRLTVT.

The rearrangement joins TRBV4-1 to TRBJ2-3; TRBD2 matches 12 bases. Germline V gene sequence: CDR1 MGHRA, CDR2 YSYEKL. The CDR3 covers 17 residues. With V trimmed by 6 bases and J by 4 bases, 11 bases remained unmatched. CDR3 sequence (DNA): TGCGCCAGCAGTCTTACCGGGACTAGCGGGTATGCAGATACGCAGTATTTT. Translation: CASSLTGTSGYADTQYF.

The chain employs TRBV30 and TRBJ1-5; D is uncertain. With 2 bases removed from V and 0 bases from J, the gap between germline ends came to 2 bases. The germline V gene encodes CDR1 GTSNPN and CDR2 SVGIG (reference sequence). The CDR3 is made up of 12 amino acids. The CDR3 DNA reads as TGTGCCTGGAGTTATAGCAATCAGCCCCAGCATTTT. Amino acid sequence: CAWSYSNQPQHF.

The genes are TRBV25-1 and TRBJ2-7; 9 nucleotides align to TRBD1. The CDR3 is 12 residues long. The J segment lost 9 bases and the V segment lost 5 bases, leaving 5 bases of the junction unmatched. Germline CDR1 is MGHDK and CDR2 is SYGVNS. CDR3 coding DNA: TGTGCCAGCAGTCGAACAGGGGGCGGGCAGTACTTC. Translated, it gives CASSRTGGGQYF.

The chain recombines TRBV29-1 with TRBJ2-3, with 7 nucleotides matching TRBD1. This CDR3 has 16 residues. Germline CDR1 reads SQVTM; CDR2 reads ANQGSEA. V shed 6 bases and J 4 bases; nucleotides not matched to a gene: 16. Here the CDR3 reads CSVALPPRGPSDTQYF. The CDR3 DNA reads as TGCAGCGTCGCCCTACCGCCAAGGGGGCCGTCAGATACGCAGTATTTT.

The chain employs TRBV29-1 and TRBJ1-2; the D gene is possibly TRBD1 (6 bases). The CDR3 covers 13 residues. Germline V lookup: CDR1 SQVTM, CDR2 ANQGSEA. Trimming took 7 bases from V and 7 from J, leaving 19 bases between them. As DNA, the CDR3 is TGCAGCGCTTTGACAGGACTCCGGGGTGGCTACACCTTC. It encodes CSALTGLRGGYTF.

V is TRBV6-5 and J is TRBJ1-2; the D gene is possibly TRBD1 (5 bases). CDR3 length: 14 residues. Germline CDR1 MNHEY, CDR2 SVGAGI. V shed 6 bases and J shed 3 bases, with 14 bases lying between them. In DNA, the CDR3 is TGTGCCAGCAGCCTTTGGGGGGAAGACTATGGCTACACCTTC. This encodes CASSLWGEDYGYTF.

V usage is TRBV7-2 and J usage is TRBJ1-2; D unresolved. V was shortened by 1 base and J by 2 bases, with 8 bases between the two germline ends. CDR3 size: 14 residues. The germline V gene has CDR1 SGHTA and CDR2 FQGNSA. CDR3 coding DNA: TGTGCCAGCAGCTTAGTTGGAGAGAACTATGGCTACACCTTC. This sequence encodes CASSLVGENYGYTF.

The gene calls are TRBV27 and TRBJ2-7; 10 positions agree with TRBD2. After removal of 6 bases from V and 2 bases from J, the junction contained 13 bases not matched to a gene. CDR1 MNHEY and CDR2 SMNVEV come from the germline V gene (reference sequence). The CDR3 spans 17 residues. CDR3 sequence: CASSRGGASGSPYEQYF. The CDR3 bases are TGTGCCAGCAGCCGAGGTGGGGCTAGCGGGAGCCCCTACGAGCAGTACTTC.

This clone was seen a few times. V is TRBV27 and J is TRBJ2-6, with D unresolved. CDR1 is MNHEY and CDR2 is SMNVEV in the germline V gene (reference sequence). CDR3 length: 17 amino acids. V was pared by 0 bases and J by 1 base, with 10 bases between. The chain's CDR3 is CASSLSTVASGANVLTF. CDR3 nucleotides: TGTGCCAGCAGTTTATCCACAGTGGCGTCTGGGGCCAACGTCCTGACTTTC.

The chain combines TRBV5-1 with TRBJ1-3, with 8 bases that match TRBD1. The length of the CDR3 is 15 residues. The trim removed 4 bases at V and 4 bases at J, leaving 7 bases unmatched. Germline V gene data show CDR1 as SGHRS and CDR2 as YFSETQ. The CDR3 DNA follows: TGCGCCAGCAGCCCACGGACAGGGTACGGAAACACCATATATTTT. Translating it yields CASSPRTGYGNTIYF.

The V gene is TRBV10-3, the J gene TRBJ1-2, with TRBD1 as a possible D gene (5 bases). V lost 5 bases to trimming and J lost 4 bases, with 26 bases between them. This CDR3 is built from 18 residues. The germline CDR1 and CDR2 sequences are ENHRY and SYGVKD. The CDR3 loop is CAISPQQVPAAYSYGYTF. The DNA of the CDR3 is TGTGCCATCAGTCCCCAACAGGTTCCCGCCGCTTATAGCTATGGCTACACCTTC.

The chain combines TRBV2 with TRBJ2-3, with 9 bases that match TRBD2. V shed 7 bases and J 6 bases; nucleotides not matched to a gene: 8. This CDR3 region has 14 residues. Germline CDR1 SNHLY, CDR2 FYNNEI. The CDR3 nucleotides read TGTGCCAGCATGCGGGAGGGGATTACGGATACGCAGTATTTT. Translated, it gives CASMREGITDTQYF.

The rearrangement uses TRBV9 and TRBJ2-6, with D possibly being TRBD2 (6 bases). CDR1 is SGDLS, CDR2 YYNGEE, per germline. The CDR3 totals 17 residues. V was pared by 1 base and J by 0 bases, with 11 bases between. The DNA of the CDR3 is TGTGCCAGCAGCGTACCCGACGGGAGCTCTGGGGCCAACGTCCTGACTTTC. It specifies CASSVPDGSSGANVLTF.

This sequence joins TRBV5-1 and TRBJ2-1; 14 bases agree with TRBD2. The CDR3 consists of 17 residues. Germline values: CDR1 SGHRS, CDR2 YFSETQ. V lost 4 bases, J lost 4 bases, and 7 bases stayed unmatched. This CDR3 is CASSPAGLAGGYNEQFF. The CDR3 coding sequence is TGCGCCAGCAGCCCAGCAGGACTAGCGGGAGGATACAATGAGCAGTTCTTC.

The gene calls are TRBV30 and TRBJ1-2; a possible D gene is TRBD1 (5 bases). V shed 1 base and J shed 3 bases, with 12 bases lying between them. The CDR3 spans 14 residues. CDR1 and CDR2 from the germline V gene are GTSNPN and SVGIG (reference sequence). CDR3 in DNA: TGTGCCTGGAGTGCTGGGGGGATAGACTATGGCTACACCTTC. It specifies CAWSAGGIDYGYTF.

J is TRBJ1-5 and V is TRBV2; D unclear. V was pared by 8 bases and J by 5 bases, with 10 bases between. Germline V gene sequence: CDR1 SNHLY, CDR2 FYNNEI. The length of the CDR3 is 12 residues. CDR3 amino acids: CASGWQDQPQHF. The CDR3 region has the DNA TGTGCCAGCGGATGGCAGGATCAGCCCCAGCATTTT.